The source of this TCR beta chain is a study of blood T cell repertoires in COVID-19. The wider study: The United States, Italy and Spain provided the acute and convalescent COVID-19 samples.

Assay used: immunoSEQ multiplex PCR; TCRdb lists only in-frame clones, some missing. The repertoire includes 75,000 to 95,000 clones, 85% of them detected once, and roughly 3.2% sits in the top ten. The germline gives CDR1 MNHEY, CDR2 SVGAGI. The V segment lost 2 bases and the J segment 2 bases; nucleotides outside the gene matches: 3. This CDR3 spans 15 amino acids. The TCR comes from a man aged 50 to 60 with acute or convalescent COVID-19. Sequences were obtained from peripheral blood. This chain joins TRBV6-5 and TRBJ1-5; 7 nucleotides agree with TRBD1. CDR3 region: CASSYDRDGNQPQHF. CDR3 nucleotide sequence: TGTGCCAGCAGTTACGACAGGGATGGCAATCAGCCCCAGCATTTT.